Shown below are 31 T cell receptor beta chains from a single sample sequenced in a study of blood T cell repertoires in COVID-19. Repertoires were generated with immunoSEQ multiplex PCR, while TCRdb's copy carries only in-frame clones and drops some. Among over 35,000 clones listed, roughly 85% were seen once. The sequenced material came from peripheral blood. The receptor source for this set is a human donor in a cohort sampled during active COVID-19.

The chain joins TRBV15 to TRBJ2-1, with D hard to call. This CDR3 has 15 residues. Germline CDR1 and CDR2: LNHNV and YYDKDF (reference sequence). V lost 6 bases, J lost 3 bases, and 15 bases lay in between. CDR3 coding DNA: TGTGCCACCAGGTCCCCTTCCCAGGTCTACAATGAGCAGTTCTTC. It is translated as CATRSPSQVYNEQFF.

DNA for the CDR3: TGTGCCAGCAGCCAAGGGAGGAATCAGCCCCAGCATTTT. Translating it yields CASSQGRNQPQHF. The chain combines TRBV3-1 (or the pseudogene TRBV3-2) with TRBJ1-5, with D hard to call. The CDR3 runs to 13 residues. The V end lost 1 base, the J end lost 4 bases, and 5 bases lay between the germline ends. Germline V gene sequence: CDR1 LGHDT, CDR2 YNNKEL (reference sequence).

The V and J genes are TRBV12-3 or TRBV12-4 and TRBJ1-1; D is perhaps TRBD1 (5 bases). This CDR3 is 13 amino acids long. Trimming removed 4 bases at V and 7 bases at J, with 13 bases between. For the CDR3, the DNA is TGTGCCAGCAGTTCTGGACACAAGGGTGAAGCTTTCTTT. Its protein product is CASSSGHKGEAFF.

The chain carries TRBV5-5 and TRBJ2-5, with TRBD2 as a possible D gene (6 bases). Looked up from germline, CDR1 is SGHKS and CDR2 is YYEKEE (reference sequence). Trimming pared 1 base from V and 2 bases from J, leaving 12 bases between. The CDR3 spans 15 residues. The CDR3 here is CASSLFGGPQETQYF. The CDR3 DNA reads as TGTGCCAGCAGCTTGTTCGGGGGTCCGCAAGAGACCCAGTACTTC.

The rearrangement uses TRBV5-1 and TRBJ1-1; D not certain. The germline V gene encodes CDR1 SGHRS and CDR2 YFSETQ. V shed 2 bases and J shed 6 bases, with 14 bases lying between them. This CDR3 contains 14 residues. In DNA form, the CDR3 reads TGCGCCAGCAGCTTCCTTGAGGGCGCCGCTGAAGCTTTCTTT. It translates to CASSFLEGAAEAFF. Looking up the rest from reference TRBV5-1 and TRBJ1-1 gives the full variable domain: KAGVTQTPRYLIKTRGQQVTLSCSPISGHRSVSWYQQTPGQGLQFLFEYFSETQRNKGNFPGRFSGRQFSNSRSEMNVSTLELGDSALYLCASSFLEGAAEAFFGQGTRLTVV.

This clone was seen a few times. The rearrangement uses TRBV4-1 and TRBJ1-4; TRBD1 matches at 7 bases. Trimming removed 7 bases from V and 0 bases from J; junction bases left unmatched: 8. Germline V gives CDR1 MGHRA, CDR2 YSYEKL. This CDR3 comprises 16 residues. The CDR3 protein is CASTLDRVATNEKLFF. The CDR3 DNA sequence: TGCGCCAGCACCTTAGACAGGGTCGCAACTAATGAAAAACTGTTTTTT.

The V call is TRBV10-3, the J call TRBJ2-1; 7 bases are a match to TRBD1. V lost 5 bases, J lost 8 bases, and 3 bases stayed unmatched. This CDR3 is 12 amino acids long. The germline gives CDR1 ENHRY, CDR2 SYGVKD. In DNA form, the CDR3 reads TGTGCCATCAGTTTAGGGGGCGATGAGCAGTTCTTC. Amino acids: CAISLGGDEQFF.

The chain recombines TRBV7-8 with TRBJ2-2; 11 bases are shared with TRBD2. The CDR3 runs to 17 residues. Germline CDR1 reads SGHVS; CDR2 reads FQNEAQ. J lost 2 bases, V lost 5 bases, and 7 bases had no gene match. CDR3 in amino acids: CASSPRLAGGNTGELFF. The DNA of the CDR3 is TGTGCCAGCAGCCCGCGGCTAGCGGGGGGAAACACCGGGGAGCTGTTTTTT.

CDR3 region: CASSIGDVLGGYSNQPQHF. CDR3 in DNA: TGTGCCAGTAGTATTGGGGACGTTCTGGGGGGATATAGCAATCAGCCCCAGCATTTT. The chain links TRBV19 to TRBJ1-5; weak D call: TRBD1 (5 bases). V was shortened by 3 bases and J by 0 bases, with 21 bases between the two germline ends. This CDR3 contains 19 residues. Germline CDR1 LNHDA, CDR2 SQIVND (reference sequence).

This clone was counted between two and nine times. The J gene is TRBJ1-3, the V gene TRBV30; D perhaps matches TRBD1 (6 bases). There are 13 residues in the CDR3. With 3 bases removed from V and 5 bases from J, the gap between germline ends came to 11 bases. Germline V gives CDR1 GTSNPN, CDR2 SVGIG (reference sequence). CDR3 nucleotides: TGTGCCTGGAGCCCTGACAGGCGAAACACCATATATTTT. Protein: CAWSPDRRNTIYF.

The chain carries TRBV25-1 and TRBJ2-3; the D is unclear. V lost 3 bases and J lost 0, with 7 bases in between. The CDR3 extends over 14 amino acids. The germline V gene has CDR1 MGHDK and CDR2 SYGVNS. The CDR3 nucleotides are TGTGCCAGCAGTGAGCTGGGCAGCACAGATACGCAGTATTTT. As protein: CASSELGSTDTQYF.

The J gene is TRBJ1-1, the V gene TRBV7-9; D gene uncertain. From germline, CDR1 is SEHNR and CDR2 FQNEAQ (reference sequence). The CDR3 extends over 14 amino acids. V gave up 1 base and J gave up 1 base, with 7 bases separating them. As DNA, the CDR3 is TGTGCCAGCAGCTTAGGAACATCGAACACTGAAGCTTTCTTT. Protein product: CASSLGTSNTEAFF.

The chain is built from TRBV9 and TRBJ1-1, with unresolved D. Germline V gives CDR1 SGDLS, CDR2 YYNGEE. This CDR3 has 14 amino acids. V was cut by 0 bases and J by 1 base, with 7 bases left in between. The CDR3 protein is CASSVEAGNTEAFF. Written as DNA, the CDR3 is TGTGCCAGCAGCGTAGAGGCGGGGAACACTGAAGCTTTCTTT.

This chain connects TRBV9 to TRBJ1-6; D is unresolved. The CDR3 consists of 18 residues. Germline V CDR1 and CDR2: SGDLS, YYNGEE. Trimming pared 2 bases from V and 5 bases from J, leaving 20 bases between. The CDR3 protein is CASSVLAALDGDNSPLHF. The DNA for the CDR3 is TGTGCCAGCAGCGTTCTGGCAGCGCTGGATGGCGATAATTCACCCCTCCACTTT. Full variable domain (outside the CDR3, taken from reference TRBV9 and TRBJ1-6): DSGVTQTPKHLITATGQRVTLRCSPRSGDLSVYWYQQSLDQGLQFLIQYYNGEERAKGNILERFSAQQFPDLHSELNLSSLELGDSALYFCASSVLAALDGDNSPLHFGNGTRLTVT.

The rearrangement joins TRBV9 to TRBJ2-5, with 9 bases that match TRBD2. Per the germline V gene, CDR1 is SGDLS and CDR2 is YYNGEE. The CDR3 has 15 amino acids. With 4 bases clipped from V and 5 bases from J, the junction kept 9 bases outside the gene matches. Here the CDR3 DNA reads TGTGCCAGCAGCCCTCGGGCGGGAGGGCCTGAGACCCAGTACTTC. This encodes CASSPRAGGPETQYF.

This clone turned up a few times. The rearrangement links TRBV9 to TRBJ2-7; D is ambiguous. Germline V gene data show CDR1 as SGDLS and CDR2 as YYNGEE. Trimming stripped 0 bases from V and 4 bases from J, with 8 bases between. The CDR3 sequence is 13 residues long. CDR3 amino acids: CASSVDPVYEQYF. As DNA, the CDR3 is TGTGCCAGCAGCGTAGATCCGGTGTACGAGCAGTACTTC.

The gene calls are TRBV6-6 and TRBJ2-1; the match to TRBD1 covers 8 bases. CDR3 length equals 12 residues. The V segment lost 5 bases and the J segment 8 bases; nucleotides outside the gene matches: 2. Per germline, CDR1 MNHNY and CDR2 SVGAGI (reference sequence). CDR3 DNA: TGTGCCAGCAGTAGACAGGGGTATGAGCAGTTCTTC. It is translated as CASSRQGYEQFF.

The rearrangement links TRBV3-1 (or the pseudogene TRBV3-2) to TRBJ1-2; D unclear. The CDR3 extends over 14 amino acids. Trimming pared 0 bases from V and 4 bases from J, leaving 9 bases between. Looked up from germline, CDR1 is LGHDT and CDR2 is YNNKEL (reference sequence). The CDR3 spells CASSQDSGAYGYTF. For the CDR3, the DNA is TGTGCCAGCAGCCAAGATAGTGGAGCCTATGGCTACACCTTC.

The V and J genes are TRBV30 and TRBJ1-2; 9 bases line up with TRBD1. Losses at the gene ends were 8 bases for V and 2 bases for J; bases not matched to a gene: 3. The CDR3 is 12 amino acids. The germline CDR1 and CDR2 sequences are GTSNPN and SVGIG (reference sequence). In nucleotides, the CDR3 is TGTGCCGGACAGGGGCTGAACTATGGCTACACCTTC. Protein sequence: CAGQGLNYGYTF.

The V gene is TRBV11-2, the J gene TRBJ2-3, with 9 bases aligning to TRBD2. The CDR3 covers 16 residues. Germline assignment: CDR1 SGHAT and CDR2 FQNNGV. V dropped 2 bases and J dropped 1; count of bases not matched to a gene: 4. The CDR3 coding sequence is TGTGCCAGCAGCTTAAATGTAGCGGGAGGCACAGATACGCAGTATTTT. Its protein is CASSLNVAGGTDTQYF. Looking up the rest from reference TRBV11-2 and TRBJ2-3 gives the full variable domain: EAGVAQSPRYKIIEKRQSVAFWCNPISGHATLYWYQQILGQGPKLLIQFQNNGVVDDSQLPKDRFSAERLKGVDSTLKIQPAKLEDSAVYLCASSLNVAGGTDTQYFGPGTRLTVL.

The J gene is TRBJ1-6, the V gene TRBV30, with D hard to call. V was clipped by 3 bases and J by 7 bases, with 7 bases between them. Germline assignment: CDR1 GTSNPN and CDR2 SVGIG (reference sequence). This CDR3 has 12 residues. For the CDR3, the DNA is TGTGCCTGGAGCCAGAACAATTCACCCCTCCACTTT. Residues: CAWSQNNSPLHF.

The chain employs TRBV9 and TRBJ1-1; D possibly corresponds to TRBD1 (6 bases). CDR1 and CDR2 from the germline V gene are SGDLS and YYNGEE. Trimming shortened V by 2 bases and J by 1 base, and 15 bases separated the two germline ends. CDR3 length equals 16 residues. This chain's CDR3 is CASSVPSGQTNTEAFF. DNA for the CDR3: TGTGCCAGCAGCGTCCCTTCTGGACAGACGAACACTGAAGCTTTCTTT.

CDR3 sequence (DNA): TGTGCCAGCAGTAGCCAGGGAAGGTCACCCCTCCACTTT. This gives the protein CASSSQGRSPLHF. The V gene is TRBV6-5, the J gene TRBJ1-6; the D gene is possibly TRBD1 (5 bases). The CDR3 is made up of 13 amino acids. Looked up from germline, CDR1 is MNHEY and CDR2 is SVGAGI. Trimming cost V 5 bases and J 10 bases, with 12 bases left between them.

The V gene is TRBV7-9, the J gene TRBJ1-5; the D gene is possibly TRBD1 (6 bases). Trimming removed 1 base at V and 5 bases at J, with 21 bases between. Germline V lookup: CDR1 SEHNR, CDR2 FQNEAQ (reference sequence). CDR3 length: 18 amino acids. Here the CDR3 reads CASSLVVTGFRDHQPQHF. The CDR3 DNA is TGTGCCAGCAGCTTAGTAGTAACAGGGTTTAGGGACCATCAGCCCCAGCATTTT.

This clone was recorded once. For the CDR3, the DNA is TGTGCCAGCAGTCTCACTAGGTCCGGGGAGCTGTTTTTT. The encoded protein is CASSLTRSGELFF. The rearrangement joins TRBV12-3 or TRBV12-4 to TRBJ2-2; TRBD2 is a possible D gene (5 bases). There are 13 residues in the CDR3. Deletions cut 5 bases from V and 6 bases from J, with 10 bases between.

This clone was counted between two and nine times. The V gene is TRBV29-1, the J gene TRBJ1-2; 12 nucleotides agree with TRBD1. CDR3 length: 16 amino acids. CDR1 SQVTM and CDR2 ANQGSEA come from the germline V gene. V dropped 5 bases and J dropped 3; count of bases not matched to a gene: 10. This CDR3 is CSVLPGQGAQYYGYTF. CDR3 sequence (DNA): TGCAGCGTTTTACCGGGACAGGGGGCGCAATACTATGGCTACACCTTC.

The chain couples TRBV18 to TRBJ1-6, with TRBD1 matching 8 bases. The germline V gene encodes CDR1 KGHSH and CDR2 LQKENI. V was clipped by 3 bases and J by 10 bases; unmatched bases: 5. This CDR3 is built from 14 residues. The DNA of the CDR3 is TGTGCCAGCTCACCGACAGGGGACCAATCACCCCTCCACTTT. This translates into CASSPTGDQSPLHF.

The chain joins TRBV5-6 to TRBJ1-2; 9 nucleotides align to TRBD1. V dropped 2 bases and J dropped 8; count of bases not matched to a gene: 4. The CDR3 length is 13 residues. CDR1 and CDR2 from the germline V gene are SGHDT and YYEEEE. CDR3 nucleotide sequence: TGTGCCAGCAGCTTCCTCGACAGGGGGGGCTACACCTTC. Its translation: CASSFLDRGGYTF.

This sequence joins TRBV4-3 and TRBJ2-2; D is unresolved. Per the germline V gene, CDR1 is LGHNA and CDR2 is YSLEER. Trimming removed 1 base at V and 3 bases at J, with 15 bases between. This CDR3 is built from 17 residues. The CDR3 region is CASSQANVRSYTGELFF. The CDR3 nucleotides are TGCGCCAGCAGCCAAGCCAACGTCCGGTCCTACACCGGGGAGCTGTTTTTT.

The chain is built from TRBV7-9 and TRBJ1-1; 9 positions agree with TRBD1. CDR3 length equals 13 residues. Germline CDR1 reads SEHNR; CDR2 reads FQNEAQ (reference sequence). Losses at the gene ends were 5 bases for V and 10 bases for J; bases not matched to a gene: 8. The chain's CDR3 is CASSAGTGLSAFF. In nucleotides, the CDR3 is TGTGCCAGCAGCGCCGGGACAGGGTTGTCAGCTTTCTTT.

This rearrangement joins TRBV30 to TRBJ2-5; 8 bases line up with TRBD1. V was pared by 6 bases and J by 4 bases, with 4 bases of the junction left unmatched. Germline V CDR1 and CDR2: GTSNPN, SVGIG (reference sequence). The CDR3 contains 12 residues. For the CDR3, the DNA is TGTGCCTGTCAGGGGGCTGGAGAGACCCAGTACTTC. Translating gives CACQGAGETQYF. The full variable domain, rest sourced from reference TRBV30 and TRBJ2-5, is SQTIHQWPATLVQPVGSPLSLECTVEGTSNPNLYWYRQAAGRGLQLLFYSVGIGQISSEVPQNLSASRPQDRQFILSSKKLLLSDSGFYLCACQGAGETQYFGPGTRLLVL.